One sample yielded the 9 T cell receptor beta chains listed below, sequenced in a study of radiation and T cells in renal cell carcinoma. Time point given: baseline pretreatment blood. Documented treatment: 15 Gy SBRT to primary tumor, nephrectomy 4 weeks later. Method: immunoSEQ multiplex PCR; TCRdb's copy keeps in-frame clones and lacks some. The data hold some 150,000 clones, with roughly 80% observed a single time. Sample: blood, taken from a patient whose treatment included radiotherapy and nephrectomy. The receptors derive from a woman aged 50 to 65 with renal cell carcinoma.

The chain recombines TRBV18 with TRBJ1-4, with 10 bases fitting TRBD1. V lost 5 bases and J lost 6; bases outside the gene matches: 6. There are 15 residues in the CDR3. The germline gives CDR1 KGHSH, CDR2 LQKENI. CDR3 protein: CASSKRGQGDEKLFF. The CDR3, as DNA: TGTGCCAGCTCAAAAAGAGGACAGGGGGATGAAAAACTGTTTTTT.

The J gene is TRBJ1-1, the V gene TRBV21-1; TRBD1, as called in the table, went unchecked against the DNA. TRBV21-1 is a pseudogene locus. The CDR3 has 16 residues. DNA of the CDR3: TGTGCCAGCAGCATCGACGAGGACAGGACGAACACTGAAGCTTTCTTT. Protein: CASSIDEDRTNTEAFF.

The rearrangement uses TRBV7-2 and TRBJ2-1; D is possibly TRBD2 (6 bases). CDR3 length: 16 amino acids. Trimming left V 0 bases short and J 0 bases short, with 9 bases between. Germline CDR1 is SGHTA and CDR2 is FQGNSA. The CDR3 region is CASSLAAGSSYNEQFF. CDR3 sequence (DNA): TGTGCCAGCAGCTTAGCGGCGGGGAGCTCCTACAATGAGCAGTTCTTC.

The chain has TRBV2 and TRBJ1-3; TRBD1 is a possible D gene (6 bases). V lost 8 bases, J lost 0 bases, and 17 bases lay in between. CDR3 length: 16 residues. Germline V CDR1 and CDR2: SNHLY, FYNNEI. CDR3 protein: CASSEGDDSSGNTIYF. The CDR3, as DNA: TGTGCCAGCTCAGAGGGGGACGATTCCTCTGGAAACACCATATATTTT.

The rearrangement uses TRBV7-9 and TRBJ2-6; 9 bases are a match to TRBD1. The CDR3 loop spans 17 amino acids. Germline CDR1 reads SEHNR; CDR2 reads FQNEAQ (reference sequence). Trimming at V came to 5 bases and at J to 2 bases, leaving 7 bases not matched to a gene. The chain's CDR3 is CASSPTGGRAGANVLTF. DNA for the CDR3: TGTGCCAGCAGCCCCACAGGGGGCCGGGCTGGGGCCAACGTCCTGACTTTC.

This rearrangement joins TRBV5-6 to TRBJ1-1; unclear D gene. This CDR3 has 18 amino acids. Trimming took off 2 bases at V and 3 bases at J, with 23 bases between the two ends. The germline gives CDR1 SGHDT, CDR2 YYEEEE. CDR3 region: CASSFVALGSIKDTEAFF. The CDR3 nucleotides read TGTGCCAGCAGCTTCGTTGCGCTGGGGAGTATCAAGGACACTGAAGCTTTCTTT.

The chain links TRBV7-9 to TRBJ2-5, with 13 bases identical to TRBD2. The CDR3 spans 15 residues. Losses at the gene ends were 8 bases for V and 3 bases for J; bases not matched to a gene: 6. CDR1 and CDR2 (germline): SEHNR, FQNEAQ (reference sequence). CDR3 protein: CASRWGLAGKETQYF. The CDR3, as DNA: TGTGCCAGCCGGTGGGGACTAGCGGGGAAAGAGACCCAGTACTTC.

This CDR3 is CATSRGGGEGQPQHF. DNA of the CDR3: TGTGCCACCAGCAGAGGCGGGGGGGAAGGTCAGCCCCAGCATTTT. V gene TRBV15 combines with J gene TRBJ1-5, with TRBD1 as a possible D gene (5 bases). The CDR3 consists of 15 residues. Trimming removed 1 base from V and 6 bases from J, with 13 bases in between. Germline V gene lookup returns CDR1 LNHNV and CDR2 YYDKDF (reference sequence). Filled out from reference TRBV15 and TRBJ1-5, the complete variable domain reads DAMVIQNPRYQVTQFGKPVTLSCSQTLNHNVMYWYQQKSSQAPKLLFHYYDKDFNNEADTPDNFQSRRPNTSFCFLDIRSPGLGDTAMYLCATSRGGGEGQPQHFGDGTRLSIL.

The V call is TRBV28, the J call TRBJ1-5; D is perhaps TRBD1 (6 bases). V was cut by 4 bases and J by 3 bases, with 16 bases left in between. The CDR3 totals 16 residues. Germline CDR1 reads MDHEN; CDR2 reads SYDVKM. The chain's CDR3 is CASSSRTVSPNQPQHF. The CDR3 region has the DNA TGTGCCAGCAGTTCAAGGACAGTTTCTCCCAATCAGCCCCAGCATTTT.